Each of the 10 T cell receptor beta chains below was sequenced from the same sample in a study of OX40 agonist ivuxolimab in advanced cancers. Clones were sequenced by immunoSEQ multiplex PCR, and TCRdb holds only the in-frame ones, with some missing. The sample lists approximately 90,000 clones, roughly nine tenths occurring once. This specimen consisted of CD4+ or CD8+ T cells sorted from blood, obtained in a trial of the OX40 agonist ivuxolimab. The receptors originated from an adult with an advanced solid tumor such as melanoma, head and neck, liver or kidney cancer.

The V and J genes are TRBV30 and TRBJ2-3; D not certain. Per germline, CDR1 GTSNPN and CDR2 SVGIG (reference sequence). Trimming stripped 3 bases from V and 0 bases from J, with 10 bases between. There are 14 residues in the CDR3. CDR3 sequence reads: CAWRGSTSTDTQYF. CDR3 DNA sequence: TGTGCCTGGAGGGGCAGTACTAGCACAGATACGCAGTATTTT.

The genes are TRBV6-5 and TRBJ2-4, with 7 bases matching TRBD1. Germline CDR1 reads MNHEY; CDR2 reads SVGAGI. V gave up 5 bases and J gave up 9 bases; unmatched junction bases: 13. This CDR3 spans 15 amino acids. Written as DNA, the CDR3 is TGTGCCAGCAGTGCCGACCCGACAGGGAGAGGCATTCAGTACTTC. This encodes CASSADPTGRGIQYF.

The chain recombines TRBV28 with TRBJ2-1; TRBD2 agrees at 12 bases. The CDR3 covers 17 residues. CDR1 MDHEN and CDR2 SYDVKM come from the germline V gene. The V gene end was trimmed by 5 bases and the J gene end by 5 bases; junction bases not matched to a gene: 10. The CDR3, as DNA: TGTGCCAGCAGTCCGTCTAGCGGGAGGGCCGGCCACAATGAGCAGTTCTTC. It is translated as CASSPSSGRAGHNEQFF.

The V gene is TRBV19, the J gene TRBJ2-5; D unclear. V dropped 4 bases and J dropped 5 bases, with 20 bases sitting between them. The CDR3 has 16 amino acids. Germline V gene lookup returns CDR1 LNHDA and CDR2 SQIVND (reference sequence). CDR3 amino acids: CASSKSGSRPEETQYF. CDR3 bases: TGTGCCAGTAGTAAATCAGGATCCAGGCCGGAGGAGACCCAGTACTTC.

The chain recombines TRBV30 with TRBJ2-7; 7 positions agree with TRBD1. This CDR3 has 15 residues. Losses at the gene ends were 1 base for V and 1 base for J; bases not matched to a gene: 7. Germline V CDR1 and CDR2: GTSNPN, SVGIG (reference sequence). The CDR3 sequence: CAWSGGTAGSYEQYF. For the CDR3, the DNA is TGTGCCTGGAGTGGGGGGACAGCCGGGTCCTACGAGCAGTACTTC.

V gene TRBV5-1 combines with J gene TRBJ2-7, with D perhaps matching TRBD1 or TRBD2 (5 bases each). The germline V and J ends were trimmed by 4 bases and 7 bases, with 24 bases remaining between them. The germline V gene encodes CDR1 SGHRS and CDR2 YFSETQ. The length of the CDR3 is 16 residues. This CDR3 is CASSAQARTPAGEQYF. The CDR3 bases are TGCGCCAGCAGCGCGCAAGCAAGGACTCCCGCAGGGGAGCAGTACTTC.

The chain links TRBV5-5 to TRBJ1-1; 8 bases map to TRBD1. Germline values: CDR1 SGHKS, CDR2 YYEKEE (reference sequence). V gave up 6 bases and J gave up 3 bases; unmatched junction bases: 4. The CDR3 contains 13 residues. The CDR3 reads CASTPQGDTEAFF. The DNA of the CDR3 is TGTGCCAGCACCCCACAGGGGGACACTGAAGCTTTCTTT.

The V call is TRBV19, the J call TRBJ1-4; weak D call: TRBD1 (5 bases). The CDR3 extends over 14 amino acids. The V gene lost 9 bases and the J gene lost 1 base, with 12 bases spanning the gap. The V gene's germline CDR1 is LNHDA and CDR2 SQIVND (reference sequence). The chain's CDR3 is CASGHPGTNEKLFF. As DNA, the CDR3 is TGTGCCAGCGGACATCCTGGAACTAATGAAAAACTGTTTTTT. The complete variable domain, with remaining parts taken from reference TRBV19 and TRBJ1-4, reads DGGITQSPKYLFRKEGQNVTLSCEQNLNHDAMYWYRQDPGQGLRLIYYSQIVNDFQKGDIAEGYSVSREKKESFPLTVTSAQKNPTAFYLCASGHPGTNEKLFFGSGTQLSVL.

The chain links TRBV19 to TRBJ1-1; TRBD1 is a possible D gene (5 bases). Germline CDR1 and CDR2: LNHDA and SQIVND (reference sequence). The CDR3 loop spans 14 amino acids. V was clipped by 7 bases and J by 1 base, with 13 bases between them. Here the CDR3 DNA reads TGTGCCAGTAACCAGGGACCCACGAACACTGAAGCTTTCTTT. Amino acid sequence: CASNQGPTNTEAFF.

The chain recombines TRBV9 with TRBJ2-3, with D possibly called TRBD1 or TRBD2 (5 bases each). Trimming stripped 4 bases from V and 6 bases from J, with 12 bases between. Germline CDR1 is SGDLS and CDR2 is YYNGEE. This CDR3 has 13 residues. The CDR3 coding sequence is TGTGCCAGCAGCCAGCAGGGAGCGGATACGCAGTATTTT. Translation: CASSQQGADTQYF.